This entry features one TCR beta chain sequence. The target antigen is unknown. The CDR3 sequence is 15 residues long. Trimming shortened V by 1 base and J by 1 base, and 9 bases separated the two germline ends. The germline V gene has CDR1 SGHDT and CDR2 YYEEEE. The entry originates in a study of cytomegalovirus exposure and HLA in healthy donors. On the study more broadly: Assignment to the Caucasian-associated ancestry cluster applied to around 76% of the approximately 370 genotyped donors. Study conclusions and caveats: Information on immune exposure was restricted to one variable (CMV serostatus).

Use of 60 Vbeta and 13 Jbeta primers characterized the PCR. The repertoire was sequenced with immunoSEQ multiplex PCR; TCRdb's copy has only in-frame clones and lacks some. Of 65,000 to 70,000 clones listed, roughly 79% are singletons. The V call is TRBV5-6, the J call TRBJ1-5, with no clear D. The sample comprised PBMCs. The TCR comes from a man aged 50 or older in good health and CMV-seronegative. The CDR3 sequence is CASSLFGRSNQPQHF. The DNA for the CDR3 is TGTGCCAGCAGCTTGTTCGGTCGGAGCAATCAGCCCCAGCATTTT. Together with reference TRBV5-6 and TRBJ1-5, the CDR3 gives the full variable domain: DAGVTQSPTHLIKTRGQQVTLRCSPKSGHDTVSWYQQALGQGPQFIFQYYEEEERQRGNFPDRFSGHQFPNYSSELNVNALLLGDSALYLCASSLFGRSNQPQHFGDGTRLSIL.